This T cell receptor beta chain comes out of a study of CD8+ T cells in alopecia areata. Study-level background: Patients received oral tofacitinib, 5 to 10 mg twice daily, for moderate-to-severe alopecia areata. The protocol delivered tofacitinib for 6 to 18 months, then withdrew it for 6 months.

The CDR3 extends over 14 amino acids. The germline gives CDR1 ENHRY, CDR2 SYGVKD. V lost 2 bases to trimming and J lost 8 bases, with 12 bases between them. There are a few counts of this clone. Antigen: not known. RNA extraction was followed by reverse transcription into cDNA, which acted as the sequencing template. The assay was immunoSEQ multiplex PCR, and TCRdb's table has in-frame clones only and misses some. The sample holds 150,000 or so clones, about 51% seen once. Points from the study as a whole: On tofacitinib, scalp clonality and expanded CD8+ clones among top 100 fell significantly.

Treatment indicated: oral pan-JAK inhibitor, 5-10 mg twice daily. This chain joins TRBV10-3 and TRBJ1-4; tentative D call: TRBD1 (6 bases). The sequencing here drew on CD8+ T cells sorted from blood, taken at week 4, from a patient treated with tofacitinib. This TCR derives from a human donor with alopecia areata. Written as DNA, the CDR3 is TGTGCCATCAGTGAGGAAGGGGGAGAGGAAAAACTGTTTTTT. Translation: CAISEEGGEEKLFF.